Below, 25 T cell receptor beta chains from the same sample are listed, as sequenced in a study of T cell repertoires in ileal Crohn's disease. Measured with immunoSEQ multiplex PCR; TCRdb has only the in-frame clones, and not every one. Here the sample spans 1,000 or so clones, around 85% being singletons. Sample time point: neoterminal ileum biopsy at postoperative endoscopy, about 6 months after surgery. Sequenced: ileal tissue. The receptors shown here come from an adult with Crohn's disease.

The chain joins TRBV2 to TRBJ2-1; 10 positions match TRBD2. The CDR3 runs 14 residues. CDR1 and CDR2 (germline): SNHLY, FYNNEI. V shed 4 bases and J 11 bases; nucleotides not matched to a gene: 8. The CDR3 coding sequence is TGTGCCAGCAGTGCATCTAGCGGGGGTTCTCAGCAGTTCTTC. Residues: CASSASSGGSQQFF.

The chain carries TRBV7-6 and TRBJ2-2; 7 nucleotides align to TRBD1. CDR3 length: 17 amino acids. Germline lookup yields CDR1 SGHVS and CDR2 FNYEAQ. J was trimmed by 1 base and V by 4 bases; bases with no gene match: 9. Here the CDR3 DNA reads TGTGCCAGCAGCTCTCCCGTCGGACAGGAGAACACCGGGGAGCTGTTTTTT. This encodes CASSSPVGQENTGELFF.

This chain uses TRBV28 with TRBJ2-7; 9 bases align to TRBD1. This CDR3 contains 15 residues. V shed 3 bases and J 7 bases; nucleotides not matched to a gene: 10. Looked up from germline, CDR1 is MDHEN and CDR2 is SYDVKM. In DNA, the CDR3 is TGTGCCAGCAGTTTTCCGGGACAGGGAGGAGGGGAGCAGTACTTC. Amino acid sequence: CASSFPGQGGGEQYF.

This chain connects TRBV6-1 to TRBJ1-3, with D possibly matching TRBD1 (6 bases). The CDR3 is made up of 13 amino acids. V lost 9 bases, J lost 4 bases, and 13 bases lay in between. Germline V gene lookup returns CDR1 MNHNS and CDR2 SASEGT. CDR3 sequence: CASQGMGGNTIYF. The CDR3 region has the DNA TGTGCCAGTCAGGGGATGGGGGGAAACACCATATATTTT.

This clone was recorded once. This chain links TRBV7-2 with TRBJ2-5; TRBD2 agrees at 10 bases. Germline loops: CDR1 SGHTA, CDR2 FQGNSA. The CDR3 runs 15 residues. Germline trimming cut 1 base from V and 5 bases from J; bases unmatched to any gene: 4. In DNA, the CDR3 is TGTGCCAGCAGCTTAGTCAGTAGCGGGGGGGAGACCCAGTACTTC. Encoded protein: CASSLVSSGGETQYF.

Only one count was recorded for this clone. The chain has TRBV27 and TRBJ2-7, with TRBD1 identical over 9 bases. The germline CDR1 and CDR2 sequences are MNHEY and SMNVEV (reference sequence). The CDR3 has 16 amino acids. J lost 0 bases, V lost 3 bases, and 6 bases had no gene match. In nucleotides, the CDR3 is TGTGCCAGCAGTTTCGGGGGACAGGGTAGCTCCTACGAGCAGTACTTC. The encoded protein is CASSFGGQGSSYEQYF.

This clone came up a few times. This chain uses TRBV5-4 with TRBJ1-3, with D perhaps TRBD1 (5 bases). The length of the CDR3 is 18 residues. V was cut by 4 bases and J by 0 bases, with 20 bases left in between. Germline CDR1 is SGHNT and CDR2 is YYREEE (reference sequence). The CDR3 loop reads CASSPGGQGRSSGNTIYF. In DNA form, the CDR3 reads TGTGCCAGCAGCCCGGGAGGGCAGGGAAGATCCTCTGGAAACACCATATATTTT.

Points on this clone: At one of its ends the junction is not consistent with the germline gene, which may arise from a read error. The V and J genes are TRBV29-1 and TRBJ1-1; no firm D call. The CDR3 runs to 12 residues. Germline CDR1 SQVTM, CDR2 ANQGSEA. The CDR3 nucleotides read TGCAGCGTCTCTACTACCCCGGAGGACCGAAGGTTT. It is translated as CSVSTTPEDRRF.

V gene TRBV2 combines with J gene TRBJ1-1, with TRBD1 as a possible D gene (5 bases). From germline, CDR1 is SNHLY and CDR2 FYNNEI. The CDR3 runs 13 residues. With 10 bases removed from V and 5 bases from J, the gap between germline ends came to 17 bases. This CDR3 reads CATKMDIGTEAFF. The DNA for the CDR3 is TGTGCCACCAAAATGGACATCGGGACTGAAGCTTTCTTT.

This clone came up a few times. The CDR3: CASRYGTSATDTQYF. The CDR3 nucleotides read TGTGCCAGCAGGTACGGGACTAGCGCGACAGATACGCAGTATTTT. This chain links TRBV9 with TRBJ2-3; 10 nucleotides align to TRBD2. Per germline, CDR1 SGDLS and CDR2 YYNGEE. This CDR3 is 15 amino acids long. V lost 5 bases and J lost 3; bases outside the gene matches: 6.

This clone was found a few times. This chain links TRBV14 with TRBJ2-1, with D uncertain. The V and J ends lost 0 bases and 9 bases respectively, with 6 bases between them. The V gene's germline CDR1 is SGHDN and CDR2 FVKESK. CDR3 size: 12 residues. CDR3 sequence: CASSQDSREQFF. CDR3 bases: TGTGCCAGCAGCCAAGATTCGCGTGAGCAGTTCTTC.

The CDR3 sequence: CASSEGQGPSMPQHF. CDR3 nucleotide sequence: TGTGCCAGCAGCGAGGGACAGGGGCCCTCAATGCCCCAGCATTTT. The chain employs TRBV5-6 and TRBJ1-5, with 10 bases lining up with TRBD1. The germline CDR1 and CDR2 sequences are SGHDT and YYEEEE. J lost 9 bases, V lost 4 bases, and 10 bases had no gene match. The CDR3 loop spans 15 amino acids. The entire variable domain, with the rest obtained from reference TRBV5-6 and TRBJ1-5, is as follows: DAGVTQSPTHLIKTRGQQVTLRCSPKSGHDTVSWYQQALGQGPQFIFQYYEEEERQRGNFPDRFSGHQFPNYSSELNVNALLLGDSALYLCASSEGQGPSMPQHFGDGTRLSIL.

The rearrangement uses TRBV18 and TRBJ2-1; tentative D call: TRBD1 (6 bases). Germline CDR1 and CDR2: KGHSH and LQKENI. The CDR3 sequence is 14 residues long. The V and J ends lost 4 bases and 5 bases respectively, with 12 bases between them. The CDR3 spells CASSHRDNNNEQFF. The DNA of the CDR3 is TGTGCCAGCTCACACAGGGACAATAACAATGAGCAGTTCTTC.

The rearrangement joins TRBV29-1 to TRBJ2-1, with TRBD1 as a possible D gene (5 bases). Germline V lookup: CDR1 SQVTM, CDR2 ANQGSEA. CDR3 length equals 14 residues. V lost 3 bases and J 6 bases, leaving 15 bases between the germline ends. CDR3 DNA sequence: TGCAGCGTTGATTCACAGGAATTGGTCAATGAGCAGTTCTTC. It is translated as CSVDSQELVNEQFF.

A note on this clone: The conserved phenylalanine or tryptophan normally closing the CDR3 is absent here, so this likely arose from a read error. The chain links TRBV10-1 to TRBJ1-6; D call uncertain. Trimming took off 6 bases at V and 9 bases at J, with 9 bases between the two ends. Germline V CDR1 and CDR2: WNHNN, SYGVQD (reference sequence). The CDR3 covers 12 residues. The CDR3 DNA reads TGCGCCAGCAGCGACGGGAGTTCACCCCTCCACCTT. Amino acids: CASSDGSSPLHL.

V and J are TRBV5-1 and TRBJ2-1; 9 bases are a match to TRBD2. The CDR3 loop spans 15 amino acids. V shed 4 bases, J shed 1 base, and the junction held 3 bases outside the gene matches. Germline CDR1 and CDR2: SGHRS and YFSETQ. The CDR3 here is CASSTTSGSYNEQFF. For the CDR3, the DNA is TGCGCCAGCAGCACGACTAGCGGATCCTACAATGAGCAGTTCTTC.

This clone was counted only a few times. The CDR3 DNA reads TGTGCCATCAGTGACGAGACAGTTCAAGAGACCCAGTACTTC. Its protein is CAISDETVQETQYF. J is TRBJ2-5 and V is TRBV10-3, with D perhaps TRBD1 (5 bases). The germline CDR1 and CDR2 sequences are ENHRY and SYGVKD. The V end was cut by 3 bases, the J end by 2 bases, with 10 bases between. The CDR3 contains 14 residues.

This chain joins TRBV5-1 and TRBJ1-3; D perhaps matches TRBD1 (6 bases). Germline V gene lookup returns CDR1 SGHRS and CDR2 YFSETQ. The CDR3 loop spans 14 amino acids. V lost 0 bases and J lost 3, with 7 bases in between. For the CDR3, the DNA is TGCGCCAGCAGCTTGGAAGGGGGTGGAAACACCATATATTTT. Protein sequence: CASSLEGGGNTIYF.

A single count supports this clone. The chain uses TRBV7-9 and TRBJ1-2, with D possibly TRBD1 on 6 matching bases. Trimming stripped 11 bases from V and 2 bases from J, with 24 bases between. The CDR3 spans 16 residues. Germline values: CDR1 SEHNR, CDR2 FQNEAQ (reference sequence). The chain's CDR3 is CASQGSVHHINYGYTF. The CDR3 nucleotides read TGTGCCTCCCAGGGGTCCGTACACCACATCAACTATGGCTACACCTTC.

This clone was observed a single time. The CDR3 DNA is TGTGCCAGCAGCCTCGGACGGGGGAATTCACCCCTCCACTTT. Protein sequence: CASSLGRGNSPLHF. The chain employs TRBV7-9 and TRBJ1-6, with D possibly being TRBD1 (5 bases). The CDR3 consists of 14 residues. V was shortened by 5 bases and J by 7 bases, with 12 bases between the two germline ends. CDR1 is SEHNR, CDR2 FQNEAQ, per germline (reference sequence).

The table lists this clone with a few counts. The rearrangement links TRBV28 to TRBJ1-5; no definite D call. The CDR3 loop spans 16 amino acids. With 3 bases removed from V and 5 bases from J, the gap between germline ends came to 17 bases. CDR1 is MDHEN and CDR2 is SYDVKM in the germline V gene. The CDR3 nucleotides read TGTGCCAGCAGTTTGTTGGGCAGGAGGTCGGATCAGCCCCAGCATTTT. Its protein is CASSLLGRRSDQPQHF. Full variable domain (remainder filled in from reference TRBV28 and TRBJ1-5): DVKVTQSSRYLVKRTGEKVFLECVQDMDHENMFWYRQDPGLGLRLIYFSYDVKMKEKGDIPEGYSVSREKKERFSLILESASTNQTSMYLCASSLLGRRSDQPQHFGDGTRLSIL.

This sequence joins TRBV5-1 and TRBJ2-5; 14 positions agree with TRBD2. The V segment lost 6 bases and the J segment 5 bases; nucleotides outside the gene matches: 6. Per germline, CDR1 SGHRS and CDR2 YFSETQ. The CDR3 is 15 residues long. DNA of the CDR3: TGCGCCAGCACCTGGACTAGCGGGGGGTTCGAGACCCAGTACTTC. This codes for CASTWTSGGFETQYF. Filled out from reference TRBV5-1 and TRBJ2-5, the complete variable domain reads KAGVTQTPRYLIKTRGQQVTLSCSPISGHRSVSWYQQTPGQGLQFLFEYFSETQRNKGNFPGRFSGRQFSNSRSEMNVSTLELGDSALYLCASTWTSGGFETQYFGPGTRLLVL.

Concerning this clone: One end of the junction varies from germline; a read error may be responsible. The gene calls are TRBV5-4 and TRBJ2-1, with TRBD2 identical over 9 bases. This CDR3 region has 15 residues. Germline lookup yields CDR1 SGHNT and CDR2 YYREEE (reference sequence). CDR3 nucleotides: TGTACCAGCAGCTTGGTGAGCGGGGGGTATTATGAGCAGTTCTTC. Residues: CTSSLVSGGYYEQFF. Full variable domain (remainder filled in from reference TRBV5-4 and TRBJ2-1): ETGVTQSPTHLIKTRGQQVTLRCSSQSGHNTVSWYQQALGQGPQFIFQYYREEENGRGNFPPRFSGLQFPNYSSELNVNALELDDSALYLCTSSLVSGGYYEQFFGPGTRLTVL.

This chain links TRBV6-5 with TRBJ1-6, with a possible D match to TRBD1 (5 bases). V was clipped by 5 bases and J by 5 bases, with 13 bases between them. This CDR3 is built from 15 residues. Germline CDR1 MNHEY, CDR2 SVGAGI. In nucleotides, the CDR3 is TGTGCCAGCAGTAGGGGATTTACTAATAATTCACCCCTCCACTTT. Translation gives CASSRGFTNNSPLHF.

The chain couples TRBV19 to TRBJ1-1, with D hard to call. The CDR3 contains 12 residues. CDR1 and CDR2 from the germline V gene are LNHDA and SQIVND (reference sequence). The ends were cut back, 5 bases at V and 5 bases at J, with 9 bases in the middle. CDR3 bases: TGTGCCAGTAGTCAGGTACGGACTGAAGCTTTCTTT. Its translation is CASSQVRTEAFF.